A single sample gave rise to the 8 T cell receptor beta chains below, sequenced in a study of robustness of blood B and T cell sequencing. The template for TCR beta quantification was mRNA, not genomic DNA. cDNA was made with a 5' template-switch oligo adding a universal priming site. Each cDNA molecule was tagged by a 12-nucleotide random UMI. Via MiXCR, TCRdb re-called the PCR reads, giving one row per CDR3 protein. The repertoire holds about 3,500 distinct CDR3 sequences, with approximately 54% as singletons. The sequenced material came from peripheral blood. The receptor source for this set is a human donor in good health.

The chain carries TRBV6-5 and TRBJ1-2; D is unresolved. CDR1 and CDR2 from the germline V gene are MNHEY and SVGAGI. V lost 6 bases and J 5 bases, leaving 19 bases between the germline ends. This CDR3 comprises 15 residues. As DNA, the CDR3 is TGTGCCAGCAGCCCGGGGAGGGCTCACCTATATGGCTACACCTTC. Its translation is CASSPGRAHLYGYTF.

This clonotype was recorded a few times. The chain is built from TRBV2 and TRBJ2-4; no clear D gene. Germline assignment: CDR1 SNHLY and CDR2 FYNNEI. CDR3 length: 15 residues. V lost 5 bases, J lost 0 bases, and 11 bases lay in between. The CDR3 DNA sequence: TGTGCCAGCAGTAATACACAGAGAGCCAAAAACATTCAGTACTTC. Translation gives CASSNTQRAKNIQYF.

The chain combines TRBV6-4 with TRBJ2-7; D perhaps matches TRBD2 (6 bases). Trimming removed 5 bases at V and 4 bases at J, with 24 bases between. The CDR3 is 17 residues long. Germline V gene data show CDR1 as MRHNA and CDR2 as SNTAGT. The CDR3 reads CASSTESSTGLCYEQYF. The CDR3 nucleotides read TGTGCCAGCAGTACCGAGTCAAGTACGGGACTGTGTTACGAGCAGTACTTC.

The rearrangement joins TRBV2 to TRBJ2-3; perhaps D is TRBD1 or TRBD2 (5 bases each). V lost 5 bases to trimming and J lost 6 bases, with 12 bases between them. Germline assignment: CDR1 SNHLY and CDR2 FYNNEI. There are 13 residues in the CDR3. CDR3 in DNA: TGTGCCAGCAGTCGGGGCCCCAGGGATACGCAGTATTTT. It codes for CASSRGPRDTQYF.

This chain links TRBV6-6 with TRBJ2-7; a possible D gene is TRBD1 (5 bases). Germline V CDR1 and CDR2: MNHNY, SVGAGI (reference sequence). The V and J ends lost 0 bases and 3 bases respectively, with 12 bases between them. CDR3 length: 15 residues. The CDR3 reads CASSYSDSRLYEQYF. The CDR3 coding sequence is TGTGCCAGCAGTTACTCCGACAGCCGGCTCTACGAGCAGTACTTC.

The sample holds a few counts of this clonotype. V usage is TRBV12-3 or TRBV12-4 and J usage is TRBJ2-1, with 9 bases matching TRBD1. CDR3 length: 15 amino acids. J gave up 6 bases and V 5 bases, and 8 bases lay outside the gene matches. The CDR3 DNA is TGTGCCAGCAGTCCACCGGGACAGGGAGTCAATGAGCAGTTCTTC. Translating gives CASSPPGQGVNEQFF.

This sequence joins TRBV5-1 and TRBJ2-2, with 9 bases fitting TRBD1. J lost 2 bases, V lost 4 bases, and 3 bases had no gene match. This CDR3 is 15 amino acids long. Germline CDR1 and CDR2: SGHRS and YFSETQ. In DNA, the CDR3 is TGCGCCAGCAGCCGACAGGGGGTTAACACCGGGGAGCTGTTTTTT. Translated: CASSRQGVNTGELFF.

The chain uses TRBV7-7 and TRBJ2-3, with D possibly called TRBD1 or TRBD2 (5 bases each). V was shortened by 5 bases and J by 5 bases, with 11 bases between the two germline ends. The CDR3 length is 13 residues. Germline V gene data show CDR1 as SSHAT and CDR2 as FNYEAQ (reference sequence). CDR3 DNA sequence: TGTGCCAGCAGCAGGGACGCCGTAGATACGCAGTATTTT. Translating gives CASSRDAVDTQYF.